This TCR beta chain stems from a study of blood T cell repertoires in COVID-19. Trimming removed 0 bases at V and 3 bases at J, with 9 bases between. CDR3 length: 14 residues. CDR1 and CDR2 from the germline V gene are MGHRA and YSYEKL. The method was immunoSEQ multiplex PCR; TCRdb's version includes in-frame clones alone and lacks a portion of them. The table includes about 370,000 clones, 75% to 90% detected once. Specimen: PBMCs or T cells enriched from blood (not recorded which). The sequence came from a man younger than 30 who had recovered from COVID-19. The genes are TRBV4-1 and TRBJ2-7; D uncertain. The CDR3 DNA sequence: TGCGCCAGCAGCCAAGATGGCCTTGACTACGAGCAGTACTTC. Protein sequence: CASSQDGLDYEQYF.